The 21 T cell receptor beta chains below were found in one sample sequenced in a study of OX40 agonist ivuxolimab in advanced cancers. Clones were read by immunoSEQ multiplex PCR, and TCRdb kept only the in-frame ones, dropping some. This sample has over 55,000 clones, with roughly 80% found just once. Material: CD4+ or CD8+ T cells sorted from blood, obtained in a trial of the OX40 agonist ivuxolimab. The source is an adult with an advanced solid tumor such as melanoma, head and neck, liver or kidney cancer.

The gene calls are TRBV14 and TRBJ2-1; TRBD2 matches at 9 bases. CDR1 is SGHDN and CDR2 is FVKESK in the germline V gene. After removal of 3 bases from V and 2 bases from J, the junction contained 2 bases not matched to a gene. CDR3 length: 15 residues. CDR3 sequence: CASSQSSGAYNEQFF. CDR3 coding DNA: TGTGCCAGCAGCCAGTCTAGCGGGGCCTACAATGAGCAGTTCTTC.

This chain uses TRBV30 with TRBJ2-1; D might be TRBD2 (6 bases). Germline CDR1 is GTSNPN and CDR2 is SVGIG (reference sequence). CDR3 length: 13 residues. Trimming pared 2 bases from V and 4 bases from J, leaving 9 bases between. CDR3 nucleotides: TGTGCCTGGAGTCGCAGCGGGTACAATGAGCAGTTCTTC. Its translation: CAWSRSGYNEQFF.

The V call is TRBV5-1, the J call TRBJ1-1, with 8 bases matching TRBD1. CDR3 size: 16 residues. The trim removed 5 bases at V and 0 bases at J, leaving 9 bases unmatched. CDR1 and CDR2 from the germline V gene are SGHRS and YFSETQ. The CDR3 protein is CASSPGTGRMNTEAFF. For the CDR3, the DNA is TGCGCCAGCAGTCCCGGGACAGGCCGCATGAACACTGAAGCTTTCTTT.

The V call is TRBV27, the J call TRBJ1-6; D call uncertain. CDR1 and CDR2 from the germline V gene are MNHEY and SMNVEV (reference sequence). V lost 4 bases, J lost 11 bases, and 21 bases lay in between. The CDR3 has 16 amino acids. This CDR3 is CASSSVGGLPKAPLHF. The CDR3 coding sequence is TGTGCCAGCAGTTCAGTGGGAGGGCTCCCTAAGGCACCCCTCCACTTT.

The CDR3 DNA reads as TGTGCCAGCTCACCACCGATGGGAGGGGACTCGGAGCAGTACTTC. Translated, it gives CASSPPMGGDSEQYF. V usage is TRBV18 and J usage is TRBJ2-7; 7 bases are shared with TRBD2. The CDR3 runs 15 residues. V lost 0 bases and J lost 7; bases outside the gene matches: 9. Germline loops: CDR1 KGHSH, CDR2 LQKENI. Variable domain in full (rest from reference TRBV18 and TRBJ2-7): NAGVMQNPRHLVRRRGQEARLRCSPMKGHSHVYWYRQLPEEGLKFMVYLQKENIIDESGMPKERFSAEFPKEGPSILRIQQVVRGDSAAYFCASSPPMGGDSEQYFGPGTRLTVT.

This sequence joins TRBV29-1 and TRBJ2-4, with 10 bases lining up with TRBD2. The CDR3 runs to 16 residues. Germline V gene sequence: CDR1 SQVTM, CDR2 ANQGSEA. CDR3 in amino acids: CSARLAGGTAKNIQYF. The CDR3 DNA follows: TGCAGTGCCAGATTAGCGGGAGGTACAGCCAAAAACATTCAGTACTTC.

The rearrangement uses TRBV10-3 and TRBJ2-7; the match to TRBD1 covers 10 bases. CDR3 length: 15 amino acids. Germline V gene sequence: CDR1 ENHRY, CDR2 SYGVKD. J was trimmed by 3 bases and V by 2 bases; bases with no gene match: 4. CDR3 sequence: CAISEPGQGFYEQYF. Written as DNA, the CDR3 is TGTGCCATCAGTGAGCCGGGACAGGGGTTCTACGAGCAGTACTTC.

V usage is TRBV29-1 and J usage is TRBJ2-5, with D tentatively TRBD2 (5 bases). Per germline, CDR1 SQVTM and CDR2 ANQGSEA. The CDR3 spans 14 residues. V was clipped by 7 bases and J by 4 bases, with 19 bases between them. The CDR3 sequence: CSAAPRHGGETQYF. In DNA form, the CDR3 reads TGCAGCGCAGCCCCCCGCCACGGAGGAGAGACCCAGTACTTC.

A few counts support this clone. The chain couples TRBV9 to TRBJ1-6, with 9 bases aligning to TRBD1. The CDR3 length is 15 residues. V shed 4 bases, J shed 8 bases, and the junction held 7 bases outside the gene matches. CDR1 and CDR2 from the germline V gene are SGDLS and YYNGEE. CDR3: CASSPQQGADSPLHF. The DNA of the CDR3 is TGTGCCAGCAGCCCCCAACAGGGGGCTGATTCACCCCTCCACTTT.

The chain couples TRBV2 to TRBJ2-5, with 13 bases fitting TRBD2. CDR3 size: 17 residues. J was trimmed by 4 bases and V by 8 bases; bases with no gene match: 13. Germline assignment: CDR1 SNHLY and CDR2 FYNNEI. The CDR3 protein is CASRGERTSGSRETQYF. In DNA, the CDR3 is TGTGCCAGCCGGGGAGAAAGGACTAGCGGGAGTCGAGAGACCCAGTACTTC.

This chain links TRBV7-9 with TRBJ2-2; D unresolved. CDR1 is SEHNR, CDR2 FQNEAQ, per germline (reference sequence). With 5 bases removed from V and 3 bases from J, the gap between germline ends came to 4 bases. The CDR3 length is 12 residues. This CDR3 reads CASSPYTGELFF. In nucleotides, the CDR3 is TGTGCCAGCAGCCCCTACACCGGGGAGCTGTTTTTT.

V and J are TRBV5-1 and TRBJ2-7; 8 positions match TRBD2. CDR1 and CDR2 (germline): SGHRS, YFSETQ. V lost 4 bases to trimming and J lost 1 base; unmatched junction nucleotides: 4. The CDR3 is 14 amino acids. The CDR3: CASSRSGDSYEQYF. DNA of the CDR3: TGCGCCAGCAGCCGTAGCGGGGATTCCTACGAGCAGTACTTC.

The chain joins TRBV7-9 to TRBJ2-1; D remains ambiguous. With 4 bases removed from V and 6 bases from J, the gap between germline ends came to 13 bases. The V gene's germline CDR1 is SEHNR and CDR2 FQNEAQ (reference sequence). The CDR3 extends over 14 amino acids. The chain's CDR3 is CASSWRLKGNEQFF. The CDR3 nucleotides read TGTGCCAGCAGCTGGCGGCTAAAGGGCAATGAGCAGTTCTTC.

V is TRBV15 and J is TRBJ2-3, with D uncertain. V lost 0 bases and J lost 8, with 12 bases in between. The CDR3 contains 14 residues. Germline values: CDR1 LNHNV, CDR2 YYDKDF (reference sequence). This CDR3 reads CATSREAIARTQYF. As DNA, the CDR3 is TGTGCCACCAGCAGAGAGGCCATAGCCCGTACGCAGTATTTT. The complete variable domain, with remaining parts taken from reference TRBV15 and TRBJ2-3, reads DAMVIQNPRYQVTQFGKPVTLSCSQTLNHNVMYWYQQKSSQAPKLLFHYYDKDFNNEADTPDNFQSRRPNTSFCFLDIRSPGLGDTAMYLCATSREAIARTQYFGPGTRLTVL.

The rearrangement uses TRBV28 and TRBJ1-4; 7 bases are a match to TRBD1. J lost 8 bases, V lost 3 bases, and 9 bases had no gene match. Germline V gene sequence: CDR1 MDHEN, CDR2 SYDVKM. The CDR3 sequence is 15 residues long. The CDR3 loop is CASSFLGGEGEKLFF. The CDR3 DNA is TGTGCCAGCAGTTTTCTAGGGGGCGAAGGGGAAAAACTGTTTTTT.

In DNA form, the CDR3 reads TGTGCCAGCAGCCCGACAGGATCGAACACCGGGGAGCTGTTTTTT. It yields the protein CASSPTGSNTGELFF. This rearrangement joins TRBV7-9 to TRBJ2-2; D perhaps matches TRBD1 (6 bases). V gave up 5 bases and J gave up 0 bases, with 10 bases separating them. Germline CDR1 reads SEHNR; CDR2 reads FQNEAQ (reference sequence). This CDR3 is 15 amino acids long.

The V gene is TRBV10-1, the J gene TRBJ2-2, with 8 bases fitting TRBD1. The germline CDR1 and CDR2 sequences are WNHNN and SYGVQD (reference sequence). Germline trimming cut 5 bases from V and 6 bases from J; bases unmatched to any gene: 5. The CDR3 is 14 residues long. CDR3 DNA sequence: TGCGCCAGCAGTCGGACAGGGAGCCCCGGGGAGCTGTTTTTT. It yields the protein CASSRTGSPGELFF.

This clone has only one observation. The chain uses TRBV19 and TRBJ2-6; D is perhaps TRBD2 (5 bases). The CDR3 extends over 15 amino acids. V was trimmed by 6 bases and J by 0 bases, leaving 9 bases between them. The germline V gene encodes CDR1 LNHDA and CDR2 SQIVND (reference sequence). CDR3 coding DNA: TGTGCCAGTAGACGGGATTTCTCTGGGGCCAACGTCCTGACTTTC. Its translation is CASRRDFSGANVLTF.

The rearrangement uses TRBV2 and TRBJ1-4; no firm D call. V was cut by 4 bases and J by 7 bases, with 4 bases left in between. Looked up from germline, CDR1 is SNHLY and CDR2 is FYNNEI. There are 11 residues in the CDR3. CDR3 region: CASSAGEKLFF. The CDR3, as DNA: TGTGCCAGCAGTGCAGGTGAAAAACTGTTTTTT.

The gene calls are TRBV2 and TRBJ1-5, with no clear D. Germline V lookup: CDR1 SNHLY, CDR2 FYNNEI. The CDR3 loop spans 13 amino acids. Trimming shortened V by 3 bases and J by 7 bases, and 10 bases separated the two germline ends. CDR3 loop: CASSEEVGQPQHF. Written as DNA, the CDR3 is TGTGCCAGCAGTGAGGAAGTAGGCCAGCCCCAGCATTTT.

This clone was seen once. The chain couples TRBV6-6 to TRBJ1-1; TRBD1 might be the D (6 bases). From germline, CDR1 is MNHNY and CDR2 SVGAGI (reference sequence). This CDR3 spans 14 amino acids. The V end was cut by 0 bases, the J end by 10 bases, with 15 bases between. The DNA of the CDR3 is TGTGCCAGCAGTTACTCTGGGACACCCCAGCGAGCTTTCTTT. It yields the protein CASSYSGTPQRAFF.